What follows is one TCR beta chain and its context. No antigen is known for it. No qualities accompany the bases; no much larger clone lies one base away. These data are taken from a study of beta chain features in type 1 diabetes (dated by TCRdb to 2016 to 2019). A note on the overall study: Patients and healthy donors did not differ in mean age, gender distribution, total cell number or subset yield. A total of approximately 99,000,000 sorted cells were examined across all samples, and RNA yield correlated strongly with the number of cells per subset. Naive and central memory subsets were obtained from all 30 or so donors, but regulatory and stem cell-like memory subsets were isolated from only 8 patients and 8 healthy donors. In the study, TCRB repertoires of sorted circulating CD4+ T cell subsets from recently diagnosed type 1 diabetes patients were compared with those of matched healthy donors.

Each donor gave one peripheral blood draw, roughly 0.12 L on average, collected into heparinised tubes. A BD FACSAria II was used to sort naive, central memory, regulatory and stem cell-like memory CD4+ T cells with a panel that included CD45RO, CCR7, CD25, CD127, CD95 and CD27. Purity was above 95% for every sorted population. Right away, PBMCs were isolated by Lymphoprep density gradient centrifugation and were stained directly, with no culture step. So that batch effects would be minimized, each experiment stained and sorted samples in pairs, pairing one healthy donor with one patient. The paper's findings and limits, for the study overall: Naive, central memory and regulatory TCRB repertoires appeared to be more similar among patients than among healthy donors. PCR may preferentially amplify shorter templates, but because patient and control samples were amplified and corrected together, any resulting skew would affect both groups equally. Type 1 diabetes patients showed a moderate but significant shortening of TCRB CDR3 length in all four CD4+ subsets. Patients with type 1 diabetes made fewer insertions and deleted more nucleotides at VDJ recombination sites, implying thymic rearrangement abnormalities. Because small numbers of individuals were included in the HLA sub-analyses, any influence of HLA type on TCRB rearrangement was left unresolved. Because cDNA was sequenced instead of genomic DNA, activated cells with high expression could be over-represented, although the groups did not differ in activation or CD3 levels.

For CDR1 and CDR2, the germline V gene lists SGHRS and YFSETQ. Between the V and J ends, shortened by 4 bases and 8 bases respectively, the junction contains 7 bases. The CDR3, cysteine through phenylalanine, is 11 amino acids long. The read is trimmed to its CDR3 DNA, 33 bases read in frame from base 1. The entire isolated RNA was reverse transcribed using the High Capacity cDNA Reverse Transcription Kit, and thus expressed TCRB transcripts were sequenced. Deep immunoSEQ sequencing was applied to naive, central memory and regulatory T cell samples, giving an average of about 3.4 million total reads per sample. Sorted cells were lysed in RLT buffer and RNA was extracted with DNase-treated RNeasy Micro or Mini kits, depending on cell number. To prevent cross-contamination, every cell subset was processed on its own, while patient and healthy donor samples were processed together. The immunoSEQ multiplex PCR was used to amplify TCRB sequences from cDNA, generating 87-bp fragments that spanned the CDR3 region. Amplicons were sequenced on the Illumina HiSeq platform. Per the authors' processing: Synthetic template baselines were used to correct PCR bias computationally, reads within Hamming distance 2 were collapsed together, and singletons that could not be merged were discarded. By aligning reads against IMGT, V, D and J genes, CDR3 length, and insertions or deletions at six rearrangement sites were assigned. Within each subset, clonotype counts were normalized to the number of sorted cells before true diversity and Gini coefficients were calculated with the tcR R package. The overlap coefficient, calculated on TCRB nucleotide sequences, was used to measure repertoire sharing. As a proxy for the pre-selection repertoire, out-of-frame TCRB sequences from naive cells were analyzed. In its TCRdb copy, this immuneACCESS table keeps in-frame sequences only and misses some clones. Where compared with another copy, unresolved V genes explain less than half of these, and the others have no known cause. V, J and clone size were drawn from that table, and D and trimming were deduced from the DNA. This sample is represented by hundreds of thousands of clones; more than 12% of them were singletons. Roughly 0.04% of the sample is held by the ten biggest clonotypes.

The sequence is built from TRBV5-1 and TRBJ2-4, with an unclear D gene assignment. This TCR was recovered from a man in his late teens or twenties with type 1 diabetes. Input material: naive CD4+ T cells from blood. Interpreted using the paper, the cell subset or site label stands for: true naive CD4+ T cells. The nucleotide sequence is TGCGCCAGCAGCATCAACGACATTCAGTACTTC. It encodes CASSINDIQYF.